This T cell receptor beta chain was recorded in a study of control samples from healthy donors and cancer patients. CDR3 length equals 13 residues. V lost 7 bases and J lost 5, with 12 bases in between. CDR1 MNHEY and CDR2 SVGAGI come from the germline V gene. Method: immunoSEQ multiplex PCR; TCRdb's copy keeps in-frame clones and lacks some. The table shows about 98,000 clones, with roughly four fifths occurring only once. The chain links TRBV6-5 to TRBJ1-3, with D uncertain. The clonotype was recovered from a man aged 55 to 70 in good health. The specimen was blood. Written as DNA, the CDR3 is TGTGCCAGCAAGGAGGGTTTGAGAAACACCATATATTTT. This encodes CASKEGLRNTIYF.